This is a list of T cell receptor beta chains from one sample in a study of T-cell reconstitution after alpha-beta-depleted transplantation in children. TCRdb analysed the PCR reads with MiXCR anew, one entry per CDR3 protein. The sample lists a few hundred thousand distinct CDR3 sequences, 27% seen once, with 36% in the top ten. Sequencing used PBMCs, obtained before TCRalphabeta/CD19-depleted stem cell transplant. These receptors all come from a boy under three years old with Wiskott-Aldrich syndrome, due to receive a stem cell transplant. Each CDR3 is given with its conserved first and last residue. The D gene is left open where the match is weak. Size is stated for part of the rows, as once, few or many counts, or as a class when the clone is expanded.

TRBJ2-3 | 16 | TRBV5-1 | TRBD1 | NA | TGCGCCAGCAGCTTAGGCCGTAACAGGGGGCGAGATACGCAGTATTTT | CASSLGRNRGRDTQYF
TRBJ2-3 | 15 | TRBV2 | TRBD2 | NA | TGTGCCAGCAGTGATGGCGGGAGGGACGCAGATACGCAGTATTTT | CASSDGGRDADTQYF
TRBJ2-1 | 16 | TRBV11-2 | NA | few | TGTGCCAGCAGCCAGGGGTGGCCATTAACATCCCATGAGCAGTTCTTC | CASSQGWPLTSHEQFF
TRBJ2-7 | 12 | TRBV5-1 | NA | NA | TGCGCCAGCAGCTCTGACCTGTACGAGCAGTACTTC | CASSSDLYEQYF
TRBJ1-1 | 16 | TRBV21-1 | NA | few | TGTGCCAGCAGCAAAGAGGAGGACCAAAATAGGACTGAAGCTTTCTTT | CASSKEEDQNRTEAFF
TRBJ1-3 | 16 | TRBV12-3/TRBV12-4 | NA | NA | TGTGCCAGCAGTTACGCTAAACAGCTCTCTGGAAACACCATATATTTT | CASSYAKQLSGNTIYF
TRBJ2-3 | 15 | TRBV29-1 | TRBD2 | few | TGCAGCGTTGCGGGAGGGCCTAGAGACACAGATACGCAGTATTTT | CSVAGGPRDTDTQYF
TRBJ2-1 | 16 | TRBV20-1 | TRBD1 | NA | TGCAGTGCTAGAATGCCCCGGGACAGGGGGAGCAATGAGCAGTTCTTC | CSARMPRDRGSNEQFF
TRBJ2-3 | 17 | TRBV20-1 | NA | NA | TGCTGCGCTAGAGATATGGTGCGGGGCGCTAGCACAGATACGCAGTATTTT | CCARDMVRGASTDTQYF
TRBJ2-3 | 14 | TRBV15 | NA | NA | TGTGCCACCAGCAGAGGGGCTAGCGTAGATACGCAGTATTTT | CATSRGASVDTQYF
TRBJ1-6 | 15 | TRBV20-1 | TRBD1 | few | TGCAGTGCCCCAGACAGGGGGCGAGGTAATTCACCCCTCCACTTT | CSAPDRGRGNSPLHF
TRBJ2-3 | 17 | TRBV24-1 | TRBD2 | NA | TGTGCCACCAGTGACCCCACTAGCGGGAGGGCCTCAGATACGCAGTATTTT | CATSDPTSGRASDTQYF
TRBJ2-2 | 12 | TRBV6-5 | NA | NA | TGTGCCAGCAGTTACTTGTCCGGGGAGCTGTTTTTT | CASSYLSGELFF
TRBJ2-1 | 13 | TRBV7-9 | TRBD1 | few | TGTGCCACCAGGGACAGGGGGCGGGATGAGCAGTTCTTC | CATRDRGRDEQFF
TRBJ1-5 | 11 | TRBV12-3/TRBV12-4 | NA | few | TGTGCCAGCACCCTTAATCAGCCCCAGCATTTT | CASTLNQPQHF
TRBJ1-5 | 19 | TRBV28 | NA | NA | TGTGCCAGCAAAGACAGGCGGGACCTAAATAGTTTGGGCAATCAGCCCCAGCATTTT | CASKDRRDLNSLGNQPQHF
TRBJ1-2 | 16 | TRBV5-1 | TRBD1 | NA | TGCGCCAGAAAGGCCGGAGGGGGCCACCAGGACTATGGCTACACCTTC | CARKAGGGHQDYGYTF
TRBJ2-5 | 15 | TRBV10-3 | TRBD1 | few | TGTGCCATCAGTCTGACAGGGGAAACTGAAGAGACCCAGTACTTC | CAISLTGETEETQYF
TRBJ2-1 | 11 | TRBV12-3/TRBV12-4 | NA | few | TGTGCCAGCCGATGGAGGTGGGAGCAGTTCTTC | CASRWRWEQFF
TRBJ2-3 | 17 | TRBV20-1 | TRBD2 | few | TGCAGTGCTAGAGATCCCTTGGCTAGCGGGATGGGGGCTACGCAGTATTTT | CSARDPLASGMGATQYF
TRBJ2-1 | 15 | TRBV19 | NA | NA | TGTGCCAGTAGTATTGCCAGCGGTGCCTACAATGAGCAGTTCTTC | CASSIASGAYNEQFF
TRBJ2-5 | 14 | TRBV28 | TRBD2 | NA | TGTGCCAGCAGTCCGGCGGGGGTAGGGGAGACCCAGTACTTC | CASSPAGVGETQYF
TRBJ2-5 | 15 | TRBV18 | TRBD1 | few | TGTGCCAGCTCACCACTGGGGACAGGGCAAGAGACCCAGTACTTC | CASSPLGTGQETQYF
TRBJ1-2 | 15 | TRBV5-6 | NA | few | TGTGCCAGCAGCTTCCCAATTCAAGGAGCCACTGGCTACACCTTC | CASSFPIQGATGYTF
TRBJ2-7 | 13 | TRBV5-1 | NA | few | TGCGCCAGCAGCTCGGCCAGTTCCTACGAGCAGTACTTC | CASSSASSYEQYF
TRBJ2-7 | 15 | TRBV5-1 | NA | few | TGCGCCAGCAGCATTGGTCGCGGCGGTTACTACGAGCAGTACTTC | CASSIGRGGYYEQYF
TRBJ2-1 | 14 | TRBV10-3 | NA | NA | TGTGCCACCGTCGAGCGGAGGACCTACAATGAGCAGTTCTTC | CATVERRTYNEQFF
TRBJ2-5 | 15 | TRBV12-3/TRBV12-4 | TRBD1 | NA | TGTGCCAGCAGTCCGGGGGACAGGGGAAAGGAGACCCAGTACTTC | CASSPGDRGKETQYF
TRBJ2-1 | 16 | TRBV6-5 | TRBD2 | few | TGTGCCAGCAGTAACCCCCTAGCGGGGGGTTACAATGAGCAGTTCTTC | CASSNPLAGGYNEQFF
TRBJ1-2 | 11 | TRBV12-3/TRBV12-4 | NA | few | TGTGCCACATCCAGTATCTATGGCTACACCTTC | CATSSIYGYTF
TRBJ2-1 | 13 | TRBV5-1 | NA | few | TGCGCCAGCAGCTTGGGACGGTTTAATGAGCAGTTCTTC | CASSLGRFNEQFF
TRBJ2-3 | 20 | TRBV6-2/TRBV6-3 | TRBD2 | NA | TGTGCCAGCAGTTACGCCCTCCCGCGCGGGACTAGCAGTAGCACAGATACGCAGTATTTT | CASSYALPRGTSSSTDTQYF
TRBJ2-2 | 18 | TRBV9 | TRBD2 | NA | TGTGCCAGCAGCGTAGGTTTGGGACTAGCGGGATTCACCGGGGAGCTGTTTTTT | CASSVGLGLAGFTGELFF
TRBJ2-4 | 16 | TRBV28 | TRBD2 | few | TGTGCCAGCAGCTCACAGCGGGAGGGCCTGGAAAACATTCAGTACTTC | CASSSQREGLENIQYF
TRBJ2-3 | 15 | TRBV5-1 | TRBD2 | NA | TGCGCCAGCAGCGTTAGCGGGAGTCCGGCAGATACGCAGTATTTT | CASSVSGSPADTQYF
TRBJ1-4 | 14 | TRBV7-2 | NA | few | TGTGCCAGCAGCTCTGGACAGCCGAATGAAAAACTGTTTTTT | CASSSGQPNEKLFF
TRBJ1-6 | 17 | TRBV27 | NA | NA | TGTGCCAGCAGTTCCGTGCCATCGGGACGCAATAATTCACCCCTCCACTTT | CASSSVPSGRNNSPLHF
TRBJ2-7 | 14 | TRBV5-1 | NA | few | TGTGCCAGCAGTTCCGGGACTCTATCCTACGAGCAGTACTTC | CASSSGTLSYEQYF
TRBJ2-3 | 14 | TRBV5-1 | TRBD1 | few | TGCGCCAGCAGCTTGGTCGGGACAGCGGATACGCAGTATTTT | CASSLVGTADTQYF
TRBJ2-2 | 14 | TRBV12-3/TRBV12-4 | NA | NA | TGTGCCAGCAGTACTCGACTGAACACCGGGGAGCTGTTTTTT | CASSTRLNTGELFF
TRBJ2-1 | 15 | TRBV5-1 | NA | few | TGCGCCAGCAGCCCACCCCATATTGGTAACAATGAGCAGTTCTTC | CASSPPHIGNNEQFF
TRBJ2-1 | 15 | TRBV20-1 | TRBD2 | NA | TGCAGTGCTTGGACTAGCGGGAGTCGTATAAATGAGCAGTTCTTC | CSAWTSGSRINEQFF
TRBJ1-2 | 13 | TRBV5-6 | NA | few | TGTGCCAGCAGCTTGGACATTCACTATGGCTACACCTTC | CASSLDIHYGYTF
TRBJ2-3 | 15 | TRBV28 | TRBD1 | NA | TGTGCCAGCAGTTTCCCGAGGACAGGGCGGGATACGCAGTATTTT | CASSFPRTGRDTQYF
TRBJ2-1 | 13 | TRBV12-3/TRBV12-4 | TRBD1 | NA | TGTGCCAGCACCGACAGGGCTTACAATGAGCAGTTCTTC | CASTDRAYNEQFF
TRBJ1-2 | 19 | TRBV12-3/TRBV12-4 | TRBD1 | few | TGTGCCAGCAGTTTAGAATCCTTCAGTGGGACAGCCTCCTCTTATGGCTACACCTTC | CASSLESFSGTASSYGYTF
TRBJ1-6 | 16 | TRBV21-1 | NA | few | TGTGCCAGCAGCAAACGGGGTTCTGGGTATAATTCACCCCTCCACTTT | CASSKRGSGYNSPLHF
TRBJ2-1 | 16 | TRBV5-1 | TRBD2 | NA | TGCGCCAGCAGCAAGCCGACTAGCGGGAGATACAATGAGCAGTTCTTC | CASSKPTSGRYNEQFF
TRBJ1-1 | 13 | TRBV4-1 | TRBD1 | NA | TGCGCCAGCAGCCAGGGACAGGGGACTGAAGCTTTCTTT | CASSQGQGTEAFF
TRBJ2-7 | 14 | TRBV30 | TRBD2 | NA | TGTGCCTGGAGTGTAGCGGGAGGTTCTAACGAGCAGTACTTC | CAWSVAGGSNEQYF
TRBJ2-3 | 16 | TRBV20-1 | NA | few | TGCAGTGCTAGAGACCAATTAGGACCATTCATAGATACGCAGTATTTT | CSARDQLGPFIDTQYF
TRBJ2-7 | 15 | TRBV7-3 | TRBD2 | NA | TGTGCCAGCACCTTAAGACTAGCTGGTATCTACGAGCAGTACTTC | CASTLRLAGIYEQYF
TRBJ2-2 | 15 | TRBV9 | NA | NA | TGTGCCAGCAGCGTAGAGGTACAGGGTCCCGGGGAGCTGTTTTTT | CASSVEVQGPGELFF